This TCR beta chain was captured by sequencing in a study of OX40 agonist ivuxolimab in advanced cancers. At the level of the study: The patients got ivuxolimab, which is an agonistic anti-OX40 (CD134) antibody.

Germline CDR1 is SGDLS and CDR2 is YYNGEE. V was shortened by 0 bases and J by 4 bases, with 16 bases between the two germline ends. The CDR3 spans 16 residues. TCRdb's table, derived via immunoSEQ multiplex PCR, lists solely in-frame clones and lacks some. Seen here are approximately 61,000 clones, about 90% observed once, and the top ten hold 0.35%. The TCR originated in an adult with an advanced solid tumor such as melanoma, head and neck, liver or kidney cancer. The chain uses TRBV9 and TRBJ2-5; either TRBD1 or TRBD2 may supply D (6 bases each). Sequences were derived from CD4+ or CD8+ T cells sorted from blood, sampled in a trial of the OX40 agonist ivuxolimab. The CDR3 DNA reads as TGTGCCAGCAGCGTAGCTACGGGGGCAGCCGGAGAGACCCAGTACTTC. Translation gives CASSVATGAAGETQYF.